This TCR beta chain derives from a study of blood T cell repertoires in COVID-19. Background on the study: The study drew acute and convalescent COVID-19 samples from the United States, Italy and Spain.

Per the study methods: Reference gene primer amplification in the assay estimated nucleated cell counts. The table came from immunoSEQ multiplex PCR; TCRdb's copy has only in-frame clones and leaves some out. D and trimming come from the DNA, and the V and J calls and clone size come from that table. The sample has 350,000 to 400,000 clones, under 90% seen once. The CDR3 sequence is 17 residues long. Germline V gene lookup returns CDR1 LGHDT and CDR2 YNNKEL (reference sequence). V was pared by 3 bases and J by 4 bases, with 10 bases of the junction left unmatched. All enrollees were roughly 18 to 100 years old and from about 25 US areas. Cohort 3 recovered donors had two negative PCRs, clearance, or symptom resolution.

The material sequenced was PBMCs or T cells enriched from blood (not recorded which). The sequence came from a woman under 40 who had recovered from COVID-19. V is TRBV3-1 (or the pseudogene TRBV3-2) and J is TRBJ2-3, with 10 positions matching TRBD2. CDR3 sequence reads: CASSHPIAGGLPDTQYF. CDR3 DNA: TGTGCCAGCAGCCACCCGATAGCGGGAGGTCTCCCAGATACGCAGTATTTT.